Given below is one T cell receptor beta chain in context. The data stem from a study of blood T cell repertoires in COVID-19. Study at large: T cells, B-cell-depleted T cells, or PBMCs provided the cDNA or gDNA that served as material.

Per the original methods: Amplification of reference gene primers was used by the study to estimate nucleated cell counts. Clones were read by immunoSEQ multiplex PCR, and TCRdb kept only the in-frame ones, dropping some. Clone size and the V and J calls come from that table; the DNA yielded D and trimming. Of fewer than 60,000 clones detected, approximately 84% appear once; the ten largest clones hold less than 30%. Germline CDR1 SGHAT, CDR2 FQNNGV. Trimming pared 2 bases from V and 4 bases from J, leaving 11 bases between. This CDR3 has 15 residues. The sample consisted of peripheral blood. This sequence was found in a human donor in a cohort sampled during active COVID-19. This sequence joins TRBV11-2 and TRBJ2-2; no clear D. CDR3 nucleotides: TGTGCCAGCAGCTTACAAGCGACGGCCACCGGGGAGCTGTTTTTT. Protein: CASSLQATATGELFF.